This TCR beta chain was obtained from a study of cytomegalovirus exposure and HLA in healthy donors (TCRdb year 2017). For the wider study: According to an earlier analysis of a few hundred of the donors, some 180 million T cells yielded roughly 100 million unique TCR beta sequences and approximately 300 Gb of sequence data. Around 320 gigabases of sequencing data and tens of millions of unique TCR sequences were included in an early release covering under 650 HLA-typed donors. Of the roughly 400 genotyped donors, 81% were placed in the genetic ancestry cluster associated with self-reported Caucasian donors. The study was designed to test whether signatures of past pathogen exposure could be identified by cataloging public T cell receptors. The T cell repertoires of about 700 subjects were profiled by immunosequencing and related to cytomegalovirus serostatus. A separate validation cohort of 100 to 150 different subjects was used in addition to the roughly 700-subject first cohort. High-throughput TCR immunosequencing, statistical association of individual TCRs with disease status, and machine learning were combined to predict cytomegalovirus infection status. A later analysis re-analyzed previously published TCR beta repertoires from 500 to 700 donors and added high-resolution HLA genotyping to study TCR occurrence patterns. Rather than using new phenotypic data, the later analysis identified candidate immune exposures from TCR beta sequences and from how often those sequences occurred across donors. An earlier analysis of 587 of the donors used high-throughput TCR beta sequencing to judge whether each TCR beta V gene segment behaved as functional or pseudogenic. Donor age, sex, ethnicity and CMV serostatus were collected together with the repertoire data. A later genetic analysis used genome-wide SNP genotypes for about 60% of the roughly 670 donors, treating that subset as a discovery cohort. Every discovery cohort repertoire had been produced on one sequencing platform. HLA typing included class I and class II loci at four-digit resolution. Typing coverage varied by locus: about 629-630 donors for A, B, C, DRB1 and DQB1; roughly 560 for DQA1; approximately 570 for DPA1; roughly 450 for DPB1. Four to six DR-DQ haplotypes were handled as single units for association and clustering, since linkage in the cohort was strong. Among some 400 genotyped donors of the cohort, an average of roughly 230,000 unique TCR beta nucleotide sequences was sequenced per donor, of which about 18% were non-productive.

In total, roughly 670 healthy bone marrow donors made up the cohort. Cohort members were all nominally healthy when sampled, although unrecorded immune exposures were likely present. The donor was CMV seronegative and was included in the group of 352 seronegative cohort members. A peripheral blood sample was collected from each donor, and TCR beta sequencing was performed on peripheral blood mononuclear cells. The Qiagen DNeasy Blood Extraction Kit was used to extract genomic DNA from the blood cell samples. Library generation was performed with the immunoSEQ multiplex PCR assay. For the multiplex PCR, a mixture combining 60 forward primers for TCR Vbeta segments and 13 reverse primers for TCR Jbeta segments was used. The CDR3 region of rearranged TCR beta genes was amplified from genomic DNA by a multiplex PCR assay. On the Illumina HiSeq System, the amplified TCR beta libraries were sequenced as 87-base-pair reads. Concerning the study's data processing: A later analysis counted approximately 74 million unique TCR beta chains across the 550 to 700 repertoires, and about 10 million of these chains were shared by at least two donors. A nearest-neighbor algorithm error-corrected the raw reads and collapsed the reads into unique sequences, merging closely related sequences to remove PCR and sequencing errors. Alignment of CDR3 sequences to IMGT reference sequences was used to assign V, D and J gene segments. For a sequence to be retained, a match of at least six nucleotides was required to both a V gene segment and a J gene segment. A rearrangement counted as productive if the CDR3 had no stop codons and remained in frame with V and J, and every other rearrangement counted as non-productive. Following IMGT convention, CDR3 was defined as the stretch from the second conserved V-encoded cysteine up to the conserved J-encoded phenylalanine. In an earlier analysis of 587 of the donors, sequences lacking an unambiguous match to a single V gene segment were excluded. In an earlier analysis of some 590 of the donors, V segments were called functional above 56.7% productive rearrangements and were called segregating when the between-donor standard deviation exceeded 5%. A statistical classification framework was built to diagnose cytomegalovirus status from the catalog of TCR beta chain sequences. In a later analysis, V and J genes were assigned by comparing TCR nucleotide sequences against IMGT/GENE-DB human TR gene sequences. The TCRdist pipeline was used in a later analysis to assign CDR3 sequences and most-parsimonious VDJ recombination scenarios. In a later analysis, each TCR beta chain was defined by its CDR3 amino acid sequence together with its V-gene family, and reads lacking a unique V-gene family were excluded. To address suspected cross-contamination and a sequencing artifact, a later analysis removed a few hundred highly shared, low-generation-probability nucleotide sequences. A later analysis calculated a clonal expansion index for each public chain from normalized within-repertoire ranks of inferred template counts. A later analysis computed generation probabilities with a VDJ recombination model fitted to out-of-frame rearrangements, and checked the results against IGoR. In a later analysis, TCR-TCR, TCR-HLA and TCR-CMV co-occurrence was scored with hypergeometric tests, and a repertoire-size bias correction was applied to TCR pairs. A later analysis estimated false discovery rates by permuting HLA or CMV assignments 20 times. In a later analysis, co-occurring TCRs were grouped using DBSCAN, and TCRdist sequence similarity was added for clustering within HLA-allele-positive subsets. Repertoires with fewer than 30,000 or more than 120,000 public chains were left out of co-occurrence clustering, as were five repertoires with anomalous nucleotide sharing. TCRdb's version of the immuneACCESS table is confined to in-frame rearrangements and falls short of the full clone set. An unresolved V gene accounts for under half of the shortfall where checked; the remainder is of unknown origin. V and J calls and clone size are given by that table; D and trimming were obtained from the DNA. This sample gives more than 150,000 clones in total; 81% of them show up just once. The ten largest clones add up to 3.8% of the sample.

Results and caveats for the whole study, not just this receptor: Compared with equally common non-associated chains, HLA-associated TCR beta chains in a later analysis were more clonally expanded and had lower generation probabilities. V-gene and J-gene trimming of TCR beta chains was associated with a missense DCLRE1C variant in a later genetic analysis, and the association was replicated in an independent cohort. In an earlier analysis of more than 500 of the donors, most TCR beta V segments appeared in productive rearrangements about 87% or about 30% of the time, broadly matching IMGT annotations. CMV serostatus was the only immune exposure information available for the cohort. A cluster of highly shared sequence variants was judged likely to be a technical artifact of the sequencing pipeline. A later analysis associated 16,951 TCR beta sequences with specific HLA alleles at a false discovery rate of 0.05. Assigning TCR associations to individual alleles was difficult when HLA alleles, especially DR and DQ, strongly co-occurred. In the study, roughly 160 TCR beta chains were listed as associated with cytomegalovirus. A later analysis found that most CMV-associated TCR beta chains appeared HLA-restricted, with HLA associations seemingly driven largely by CMV exposure. In this cohort, only TCR beta chains were sequenced, and detectable features were limited by the absence of alpha or paired-chain data. Linkage disequilibrium might explain the correlated functional status among segregating V segments, but an unknown experimental factor could not be ruled out. A further reported finding was that TCR beta sequences accurately predicted the HLA-A and HLA-B alleles for most subjects in the first cohort. According to a later genetic analysis, donors in an Asian-associated ancestry cluster had fewer N-insertions in productive TCRs than the approximately 710-donor mean. Some IMGT-functional V segments, including TRBV6-2 and TRBV6-3, could not be told apart with the 87-base-pair reads, so those segments were excluded. According to a later analysis, TCR association rates differed among HLA loci, with DRB1 alleles showing the most associated TCRs and HLA-C alleles showing the fewest. The classifier was reported to diagnose cytomegalovirus status with high specificity and sensitivity in both the original and validation cohorts. HLA typing was unavailable for some donors at each locus, so association tests used only the typed subset. In vitro tests confirmed that a few of the cytomegalovirus-associated TCR beta chains recognize cytomegalovirus antigens. It was suggested by the authors that the approach could potentially be generalized to other disease states and immunological phenotypes. While some public TCRs were present in many individuals, most TCR sequences turned up only very rarely across donors. Sequencing depth was assumed to be roughly uniform across donors in the presence/absence analyses, though that assumption may not hold. Because counts were too low, seventeen rarely observed V segments, including chromosome 9 orphons, were excluded from the earlier analysis of some 540 of the donors. Several of the top co-occurrence clusters appeared to be linked to parvovirus B19, influenza, CMV and Epstein-Barr virus, according to a later analysis.

For this clone: Its antigen is unknown. Base-call qualities are not available, and no considerably larger clone is one nucleotide away.

V is pared back by 3 bases and J by 4 bases, with 9 bases lying between the germline termini. Taken from the germline V gene (reference sequence), the CDR1 and CDR2 loops are GTSNPN and SVGIG. From the cysteine up to the phenylalanine, the CDR3 has a length of 13 residues. Of the read, only the CDR3 DNA is kept; its 39 bases are in frame from base 1. The V gene is TRBV30 and the J gene is TRBJ1-4, with no D gene named confidently. The sample was PBMCs. The clonotype originates from a man aged 45 to 65 in good health and CMV-seronegative. The DNA reads TGTGCCTGGAGAAGTAGGAGTAATGAAAAACTGTTTTTT. It is translated as CAWRSRSNEKLFF. Reference TRBV30 and TRBJ1-4 proteins supply the regions before and after the CDR3; the full variable domain is: SQTIHQWPATLVQPVGSPLSLECTVEGTSNPNLYWYRQAAGRGLQLLFYSVGIGQISSEVPQNLSASRPQDRQFILSSKKLLLSDSGFYLCAWRSRSNEKLFFGSGTQLSVL.